This T cell receptor beta chain was identified during a study of T cell changes during pregnancy in multiple sclerosis. This clone was observed a single time. Method: immunoSEQ multiplex PCR; TCRdb's copy keeps in-frame clones and lacks some. The profile shows some 48,000 clones, approximately 95% of them singletons. Trimming removed 5 bases at V and 5 bases at J, with 13 bases between. Per germline, CDR1 SGHAT and CDR2 FQNNGV. The CDR3 extends over 14 amino acids. This sequence joins TRBV11-2 and TRBJ1-5; D perhaps matches TRBD1 (5 bases). The material sequenced was CD8+ T cells from peripheral blood mononuclear cells, taken in the first trimester of pregnancy. This sequence was found in a female donor with multiple sclerosis, enrolled in a pregnancy study. As DNA, the CDR3 is TGTGCCAGCAGCGGCGGGGGGTGGGATCAGCCCCAGCATTTT. This encodes CASSGGGWDQPQHF.